This T cell receptor beta chain was captured in a study of response to subunit inactivated influenza vaccine. This clonotype was observed a few times. This CDR3 is built from 16 residues. Per the germline V gene, CDR1 is LNHNV and CDR2 is YYDKDF (reference sequence). The trim removed 2 bases at V and 2 bases at J, leaving 7 bases unmatched. TCRdb independently ran MiXCR on the RT-PCR reads; one entry per CDR3 protein. Counted here are about 540,000 distinct CDR3 sequences, around 25% occurring once; the ten biggest clones make up 2.5% to 3%. The sample also formed part of further work on T cells expressing NK-cell markers. That source adds: Production of TCR beta cDNA relied on 5'RACE template switching with UMIs. The TCR beta repertoires were obtained from sorted CD3+CD56+NKG2C+, CD3+CD56+NKG2C- and CD3+CD56-NKG2C+ T cells. The dominant NKG2C+ clonotypes represented about 1.0-7.5% of CD8+ T cells in over 5 donors. The same clonotypes also predominated in the CD3+CD56-NKG2C+ fraction of a handful of donors.

This receptor was obtained from a man aged 50 to 60 who received an inactivated influenza vaccine. Sequenced material: CD4+ T cells sorted from PBMCs, taken roughly 13 days after vaccination. The V gene is TRBV15, the J gene TRBJ2-7; 9 positions match TRBD1. For the CDR3, the DNA is TGTGCCACCAGCAGACCTCCGGGACAGGGCACCTACGAGCAGTACTTC. This sequence encodes CATSRPPGQGTYEQYF.